What follows are 17 T cell receptor beta chains derived from one specimen sequenced in a study of T cell changes during pregnancy in multiple sclerosis (dated 2019 in TCRdb). Libraries came from the immunoSEQ multiplex PCR assay. Not all clones reach the TCRdb copy of this immuneACCESS table, which keeps in-frame sequences only. Checked studies attribute under half of the gap to unresolved V genes and leave the rest unexplained. This sample holds more than 55,000 clones; 80% to 95% were observed only once. The leading ten clones occupy approximately 1.6% of the sample. The sample was peripheral blood, taken in the first trimester of pregnancy. The receptors originated from a female donor in good health, enrolled as a control in a pregnancy study.

V gene TRBV27 combines with J gene TRBJ1-1, with D possibly matching TRBD1 (6 bases). Per germline, CDR1 MNHEY and CDR2 SMNVEV (reference sequence). V lost 5 bases, J lost 7 bases, and 8 bases lay in between. This CDR3 has 11 residues. The CDR3 coding sequence is TGTGCCAGCAGTGACAGGTTTGAAGCTTTCTTT. This sequence encodes CASSDRFEAFF.

This clone was recorded once. A junction boundary mismatches the germline segment, possibly from a read error. The chain links TRBV2 to TRBJ2-5; D possibly corresponds to TRBD1 (5 bases). This CDR3 comprises 13 residues. CDR1 and CDR2 from the germline V gene are SNHLY and FYNNEI. Written as DNA, the CDR3 is TGTGCCAGCAGCGAAGGGCCGACAGCGTTCAAGTACTTC. Encoded protein: CASSEGPTAFKYF.

This sequence joins TRBV15 and TRBJ1-4; TRBD1 agrees at 7 bases. Germline CDR1 is LNHNV and CDR2 is YYDKDF (reference sequence). Trimming at V came to 0 bases and at J to 7 bases, leaving 8 bases not matched to a gene. This CDR3 comprises 16 residues. The CDR3 nucleotides read TGTGCCACCAGCAGAGAAGGGGCAGGGGGTTCTGAAAAACTGTTTTTT. It is translated as CATSREGAGGSEKLFF. Together with reference TRBV15 and TRBJ1-4, the CDR3 gives the full variable domain: DAMVIQNPRYQVTQFGKPVTLSCSQTLNHNVMYWYQQKSSQAPKLLFHYYDKDFNNEADTPDNFQSRRPNTSFCFLDIRSPGLGDTAMYLCATSREGAGGSEKLFFGSGTQLSVL.

The chain has TRBV18 and TRBJ1-4, with 7 positions matching TRBD1. Germline CDR1 reads KGHSH; CDR2 reads LQKENI. The CDR3 totals 14 residues. Trimming cost V 4 bases and J 7 bases; bases outside gene matches: 6. CDR3 nucleotides: TGTGCCAGCTCACACCGGGACAGTGGTGAAAAACTGTTTTTT. It encodes CASSHRDSGEKLFF.

The rearrangement uses TRBV6-5 and TRBJ1-2; D unresolved. The germline V gene has CDR1 MNHEY and CDR2 SVGAGI. Trimming stripped 0 bases from V and 7 bases from J, with 15 bases between. This CDR3 is 15 amino acids long. In nucleotides, the CDR3 is TGTGCCAGCAGTTACTCGCCCGAACCTGGGCGTGGCTACACCTTC. Its translation: CASSYSPEPGRGYTF.

The chain employs TRBV19 and TRBJ2-5; TRBD1 matches at 8 bases. The CDR3 spans 13 residues. CDR1 LNHDA and CDR2 SQIVND come from the germline V gene (reference sequence). The junction had 5 bases not matched to a gene; V was cut back by 10 bases and J by 1 base. The CDR3 reads CATPDRGQETQYF. CDR3 in DNA: TGTGCCACCCCAGACAGGGGCCAAGAGACCCAGTACTTC.

The chain employs TRBV4-2 and TRBJ2-7; tentative D call: TRBD1 (6 bases). Trimming shortened V by 3 bases and J by 2 bases, and 17 bases separated the two germline ends. The germline V gene encodes CDR1 LGHNA and CDR2 YNFKEQ. The CDR3 length is 16 residues. CDR3 region: CASSQQEGKGAYEQYF. CDR3 DNA sequence: TGTGCCAGCAGCCAGCAAGAAGGGAAGGGGGCCTACGAGCAGTACTTC.

The chain uses TRBV4-2 and TRBJ2-1; the match to TRBD2 covers 10 bases. CDR3 length equals 16 residues. Germline V gene lookup returns CDR1 LGHNA and CDR2 YNFKEQ. With V trimmed by 1 base and J by 5 bases, 5 bases remained unmatched. For the CDR3, the DNA is TGTGCCAGCAGCCAAGGGGGGACTAGCGCGGACAATGAGCAGTTCTTC. This translates into CASSQGGTSADNEQFF.

This chain links TRBV28 with TRBJ1-1; a possible D gene is TRBD1 (6 bases). There are 13 residues in the CDR3. Germline lookup yields CDR1 MDHEN and CDR2 SYDVKM. V dropped 5 bases and J dropped 8 bases, with 15 bases sitting between them. The DNA of the CDR3 is TGTGCCAGCAGTATGGGGGGGCCTCCGGAAGCTTTCTTT. Protein product: CASSMGGPPEAFF.

This chain joins TRBV7-2 and TRBJ2-5; the D is unclear. The V gene's germline CDR1 is SGHTA and CDR2 FQGNSA. Trimming stripped 5 bases from V and 5 bases from J, with 18 bases between. The CDR3 runs 15 residues. The CDR3 protein is CASSGSGSPVETQYF. CDR3 in DNA: TGTGCCAGCAGCGGATCCGGGTCCCCCGTGGAGACCCAGTACTTC.

This chain uses TRBV2 with TRBJ1-4, with TRBD1 matching 7 bases. This CDR3 contains 15 residues. In germline, CDR1 is SNHLY, CDR2 FYNNEI. J lost 7 bases, V lost 4 bases, and 9 bases had no gene match. The CDR3 DNA follows: TGTGCCAGCAGTGGTCCCGGGACAGCCGCTGAAAAACTGTTTTTT. It is translated as CASSGPGTAAEKLFF.

This clone was observed a single time. This sequence joins TRBV6-5 and TRBJ2-3; maybe TRBD2 (6 bases). Germline values: CDR1 MNHEY, CDR2 SVGAGI. The CDR3 loop spans 15 amino acids. The V end was cut by 2 bases, the J end by 1 base, with 10 bases between. As DNA, the CDR3 is TGTGCCAGCAGTTACATGGCGGGACGCACAGATACGCAGTATTTT. Translating gives CASSYMAGRTDTQYF.

This clone was recorded only once. V is TRBV5-5 and J is TRBJ2-1; 10 bases are a match to TRBD2. Germline-derived CDR1 and CDR2 are SGHKS and YYEKEE (reference sequence). V lost 5 bases to trimming and J lost 4 bases; unmatched junction nucleotides: 3. The CDR3 runs to 14 residues. CDR3 region: CASSDSGRYNEQFF. CDR3 bases: TGTGCCAGCAGTGATAGCGGGAGGTACAATGAGCAGTTCTTC.

The chain carries TRBV19 and TRBJ2-1; D perhaps matches TRBD2 (6 bases). The CDR3 contains 16 residues. V was shortened by 5 bases and J by 3 bases, with 17 bases between the two germline ends. Germline loops: CDR1 LNHDA, CDR2 SQIVND (reference sequence). CDR3 nucleotides: TGTGCCAGTAGTCCTACCGGGACTGGCGGCTACAATGAGCAGTTCTTC. This gives the protein CASSPTGTGGYNEQFF.

V is TRBV29-1 and J is TRBJ2-3; D may be TRBD2 (5 bases). The length of the CDR3 is 16 residues. Per the germline V gene, CDR1 is SQVTM and CDR2 is ANQGSEA. Trimming took off 0 bases at V and 2 bases at J, with 15 bases between the two ends. This CDR3 is CSVEEMEAGYTDTQYF. The CDR3, as DNA: TGCAGCGTTGAAGAAATGGAGGCGGGCTACACAGATACGCAGTATTTT.

The CDR3 is CASIPGDVRNEQFF. The DNA for the CDR3 is TGTGCCAGCATTCCGGGGGACGTCCGCAATGAGCAGTTCTTC. This chain links TRBV6-1 with TRBJ2-1, with D perhaps TRBD2 (6 bases). Trimming removed 7 bases at V and 6 bases at J, with 16 bases between. This CDR3 comprises 14 residues. Germline assignment: CDR1 MNHNS and CDR2 SASEGT.

This clone was seen only once. CDR3 DNA: TGTGCCAGCAGTTTAACAGGGTGGCGGTTCGCTTTCTTT. Translated, it gives CASSLTGWRFAFF. V gene TRBV28 combines with J gene TRBJ1-1, with a weak D call TRBD1 (6 bases). The CDR3 loop spans 13 amino acids. Germline CDR1 reads MDHEN; CDR2 reads SYDVKM. V lost 2 bases to trimming and J lost 11 bases, with 15 bases between them.